This T cell receptor (beta chain) came from a study of a mutant IDH1 vaccine in newly diagnosed glioma. Turning to this clone: Its antigen is not identified.

TCRdb keeps only in-frame clones here, not all; method: immunoSEQ multiplex PCR. The repertoire holds tens of thousands of clones, 81% seen once, with around 5% in the top ten. The sample's time point: week 47, end of study. Every single dose of the vaccine, 300 ug of mutant IDH1 20-mer peptide, came with topical imiquimod. This CDR3 is built from 14 residues. The V gene lost 4 bases and the J gene lost 7 bases, with 17 bases spanning the gap. Germline V gene lookup returns CDR1 SGHDT and CDR2 YYEEEE. Material: PBMCs, obtained from a glioma patient whose treatment included an IDH1 peptide vaccine. The clonotype comes from a man in his forties with glioma. V gene TRBV5-6 combines with J gene TRBJ2-5, with D possibly TRBD2 on 5 matching bases. The CDR3 region has the DNA TGTGCCAGCAGCCCGGGGTCGGGCGACGGGACCCAGTACTTC. It specifies CASSPGSGDGTQYF.